Listed below are T cell receptor beta chains from one sample, sequenced in a study of OX40 agonist ivuxolimab in advanced cancers. TCRdb's copy holds only in-frame clones and misses some; the assay was immunoSEQ multiplex PCR. The table shows 55,000 to 80,000 clones, with more than 90% occurring only once. The specimen comprised CD4+ or CD8+ T cells sorted from blood, sampled in a trial of the OX40 agonist ivuxolimab. The receptors here all came from an adult with an advanced solid tumor such as melanoma, head and neck, liver or kidney cancer. Each CDR3 is given with its conserved first and last residue. A D gene is named only where the DNA matches it firmly. Clone size is shown for a subset of rows, as once, few, many or a class of expanded clone.

v_gene	abundance	d_gene	j_gene	CDR3nt	CDR3aa
TRBV9	-	-	TRBJ1-2	TGTGCCAGCAGCGACCGCGATAACTATGGCTACACCTTC	CASSDRDNYGYTF
TRBV10-3	-	TRBD1	TRBJ2-1	TGTGCCATCAGCTCGAAGGGGGCAAGGAGCTCCTACAATGAGCAGTTCTTC	CAISSKGARSSYNEQFF
TRBV9	-	TRBD1	TRBJ2-1	TGTGCCAGCAGCGTCCCGGGACAGGGCTACAATGAGCAGTTCTTC	CASSVPGQGYNEQFF
TRBV25-1	-	TRBD1	TRBJ1-2	TGTGCCAGCAGTGAATCCGGGACAGCCGACCTTAACTATGGCTACACCTTC	CASSESGTADLNYGYTF
TRBV25-1	-	-	TRBJ1-2	TGTGCCAGCAGATCAAACTGGGACCTATTCTCCTATCCCGGGGGCTACACCTTC	CASRSNWDLFSYPGGYTF
TRBV2	-	TRBD2	TRBJ2-1	TGTGCCAGCCAATCGGGACTAGCGACCTACAATGAGCAGTTCTTC	CASQSGLATYNEQFF
TRBV9	-	TRBD1	TRBJ1-3	TGTGCCAGCGGTAGACAGGGCTCTGGAAACACCATATATTTT	CASGRQGSGNTIYF
TRBV6-6	-	-	TRBJ2-5	TGTGCCAGCAGCCGGAAAGAGACCCAGTACTTC	CASSRKETQYF
TRBV6-1	once	TRBD1	TRBJ2-7	TGTGCCAGCAGTCCCGGGACAGGGCGCGCCGAGCAGTACTTC	CASSPGTGRAEQYF
TRBV7-3	few	-	TRBJ1-5	TGTGCCAGCAGCTTAACGTTGGAGAGCAATCAGCCCCAGCATTTT	CASSLTLESNQPQHF
TRBV14	-	-	TRBJ2-7	TGTGCCAGCAGCCAAGGCTGGCAGGGGGGACATATGGGCGAGCAGTACTTC	CASSQGWQGGHMGEQYF
TRBV6-5	-	-	TRBJ2-1	TGTGCCAGCAGTTACGACCGAAGCTCCTACAATGAGCAGTTCTTC	CASSYDRSSYNEQFF
TRBV5-1	-	-	TRBJ2-3	TGCGCCAGCAGCCTCACGACCCCCACAGATACGCAGTATTTT	CASSLTTPTDTQYF
TRBV5-1	few	TRBD2	TRBJ2-2	TGCGCCAGCAGCTTCGGGACTAGCAGGACCGGGGAGCTGTTTTTT	CASSFGTSRTGELFF
TRBV5-1	-	TRBD1	TRBJ2-5	TGCGCCAGCAGCGGGCGGACAGGGGGGACGGAGACCCAGTACTTC	CASSGRTGGTETQYF
TRBV7-9	-	-	TRBJ1-1	TGTGCCAGCAGCTTAGGGGGCACCGGGACTGAAGCTTTCTTT	CASSLGGTGTEAFF
TRBV11-1	-	-	TRBJ2-7	TGTGCCAGCAGCCTTGATCCTGAATACGAGCAGTACTTC	CASSLDPEYEQYF
TRBV2	-	-	TRBJ1-1	TGTGCCAGCTGCATCGATGGACAGATGAACACTGAAGCTTTCTTT	CASCIDGQMNTEAFF
TRBV6-5	once	-	TRBJ1-4	TGTGCCGCGAGTAAAGAAAAACTGTTTTTT	CAASKEKLFF
TRBV9	-	-	TRBJ2-2	TGTGCCAGCGGCAACGGGCAGCACACCGGGGAGCTGTTTTTT	CASGNGQHTGELFF
TRBV7-3	-	TRBD2	TRBJ2-3	TGTGCCAGCAGCTTAATGCCTAGCGGGGCCACAGATACGCAGTATTTT	CASSLMPSGATDTQYF
TRBV18	once	-	TRBJ2-1	TGTGCCAGCTCACCACCGTTGGGGGGCTCCTCCTACAATGAGCAGTTCTTC	CASSPPLGGSSYNEQFF
TRBV6-1	-	-	TRBJ2-3	TGTGCCAGCAGTGAAGTATGGTCCACAGATACGCAGTATTTT	CASSEVWSTDTQYF
TRBV28	-	TRBD1	TRBJ1-1	TGTGCCAGCAGCCACCCGGGACAGGGAAGAGACACTGAAGCTTTCTTT	CASSHPGQGRDTEAFF
TRBV5-5	-	TRBD2	TRBJ2-5	TGTGCCAGCAGCTTGGCTTTAGCGGGGACACAAGAGACCCAGTACTTC	CASSLALAGTQETQYF
TRBV6-5	once	TRBD1	TRBJ1-4	TGTGCCAGCAACACCAACAGGGGGGCCGAAAAACTGTTTTTT	CASNTNRGAEKLFF
TRBV30	-	-	TRBJ2-7	TGTGCCTGGAGTGTACTAGTCGGCTCCTACGAGCAGTACTTC	CAWSVLVGSYEQYF
TRBV30	-	-	TRBJ1-1	TGTGCCTGGAGTGATCTAGCGGGGATGGTGAACACTGAAGCTTTCTTT	CAWSDLAGMVNTEAFF
TRBV18	once	-	TRBJ1-2	TGTGCCAGCTCACCACAGGGGGAGATGGGCTACACCTTC	CASSPQGEMGYTF
TRBV19	-	-	TRBJ2-3	TGTGCCAGTAGTATAGATCGGGCAGGGACCCGGGCCCGACATACGCAGTATTTT	CASSIDRAGTRARHTQYF
TRBV5-4	-	-	TRBJ2-5	TGTGCCAGCGCATTCGTTGGGGGCCAGGAGACCCAGTACTTC	CASAFVGGQETQYF
TRBV18	-	-	TRBJ2-7	TGTGCCAGCTCACCCTTGGGGGTAGGCGAGCAGTACTTC	CASSPLGVGEQYF
TRBV19	-	TRBD1	TRBJ1-2	TGTGCCAGTAGCACTCAGGGGGAGACTAACTATGGCTACACCTTC	CASSTQGETNYGYTF
TRBV6-5	-	-	TRBJ2-7	TGTGCCAGCAGTGAATGGGGGGCCTACGAGCAGTACTTC	CASSEWGAYEQYF
TRBV6-5	once	-	TRBJ2-7	TGTGCCAGCAGTATTGGACTCCAGCCCTACGAGCAGTACTTC	CASSIGLQPYEQYF
TRBV2	-	-	TRBJ2-2	TGTGCCAGCAGTCCCCCGGGGGTGTCGGCTAATGGCGGGGAGCTGTTTTTT	CASSPPGVSANGGELFF
TRBV6-5	-	TRBD1	TRBJ2-2	TGTGCCAGCAGTTACATAACAGGGGGTCCCGGGGAGCTGTTTTTT	CASSYITGGPGELFF
TRBV6-1	-	-	TRBJ2-7	TGTGCCAGCAGAACCGGGACCGCCACCTACGAGCAGTACTTC	CASRTGTATYEQYF
TRBV7-9	-	TRBD1	TRBJ1-1	TGTGCCAGCGGGACAGTCGAAGCTTTCTTT	CASGTVEAFF
TRBV6-5	once	TRBD1	TRBJ1-4	TGTGCCAGCAGTTTCATACAGGGGCTAACTAATGAAAAACTGTTTTTT	CASSFIQGLTNEKLFF
TRBV15	-	TRBD1	TRBJ2-3	TGTGCCACCAGCAGAGGGGGACAGGGCACAGATACGCAGTATTTT	CATSRGGQGTDTQYF
TRBV29-1	few	TRBD1	TRBJ2-7	TGCAGCGTTTCGACAGGGCCCTACGAGCAGTACTTC	CSVSTGPYEQYF
TRBV5-1	-	-	TRBJ2-5	TGCGCCAGCAGCTTTTCCGGCAGGGGCTTGGAAGAGACCCAGTACTTC	CASSFSGRGLEETQYF
TRBV21-1	-	-	TRBJ2-7	TGTGCCACCACAGACATAGGGGGCATATCCTACGAGCAGTACTTC	CATTDIGGISYEQYF
TRBV5-4	-	-	TRBJ2-7	TGTGCCAGCAGCCGAGACGGTTCGTGGACTACCCGCAGCGAGCAGTACTTC	CASSRDGSWTTRSEQYF
TRBV30	-	-	TRBJ2-5	TGTGCCTGGAGTGCGTACCAAGAGACCCAGTACTTC	CAWSAYQETQYF